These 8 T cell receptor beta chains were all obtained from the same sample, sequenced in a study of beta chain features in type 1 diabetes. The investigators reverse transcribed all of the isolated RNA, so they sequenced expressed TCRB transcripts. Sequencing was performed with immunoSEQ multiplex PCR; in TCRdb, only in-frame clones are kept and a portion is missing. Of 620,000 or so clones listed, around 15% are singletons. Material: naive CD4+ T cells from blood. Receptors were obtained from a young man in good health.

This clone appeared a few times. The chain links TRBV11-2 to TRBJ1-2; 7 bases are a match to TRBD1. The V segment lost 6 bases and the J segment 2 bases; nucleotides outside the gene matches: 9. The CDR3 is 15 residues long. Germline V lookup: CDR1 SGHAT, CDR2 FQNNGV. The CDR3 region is CASRSPGQMNYGYTF. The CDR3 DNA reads TGTGCCAGCAGGTCACCGGGACAGATGAACTATGGCTACACCTTC. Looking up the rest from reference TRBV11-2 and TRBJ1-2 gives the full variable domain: EAGVAQSPRYKIIEKRQSVAFWCNPISGHATLYWYQQILGQGPKLLIQFQNNGVVDDSQLPKDRFSAERLKGVDSTLKIQPAKLEDSAVYLCASRSPGQMNYGYTFGSGTRLTVV.

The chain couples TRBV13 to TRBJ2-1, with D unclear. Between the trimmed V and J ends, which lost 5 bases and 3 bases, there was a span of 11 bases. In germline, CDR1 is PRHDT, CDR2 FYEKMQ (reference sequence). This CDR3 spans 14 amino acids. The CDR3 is CASSAVPYYNEQFF. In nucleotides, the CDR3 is TGTGCCAGCAGCGCAGTCCCGTACTACAATGAGCAGTTCTTC.

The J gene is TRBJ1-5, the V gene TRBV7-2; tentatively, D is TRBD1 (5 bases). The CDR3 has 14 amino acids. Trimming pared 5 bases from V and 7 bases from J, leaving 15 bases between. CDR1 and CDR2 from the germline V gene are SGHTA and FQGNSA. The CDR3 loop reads CASSLRQGRQPQHF. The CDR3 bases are TGTGCCAGCAGCCTCCGTCAGGGACGCCAGCCCCAGCATTTT.

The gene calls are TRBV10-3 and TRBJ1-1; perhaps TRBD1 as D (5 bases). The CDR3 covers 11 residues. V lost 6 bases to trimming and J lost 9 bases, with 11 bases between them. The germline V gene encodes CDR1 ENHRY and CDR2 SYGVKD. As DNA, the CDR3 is TGTGCCATCAGCACGGGGGAGAAAGCTTTCTTT. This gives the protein CAISTGEKAFF.

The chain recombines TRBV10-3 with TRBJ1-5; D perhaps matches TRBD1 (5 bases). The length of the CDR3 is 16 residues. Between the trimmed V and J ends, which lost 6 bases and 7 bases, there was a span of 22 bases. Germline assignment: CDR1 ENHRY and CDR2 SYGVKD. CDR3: CAISSKGEKSSQPQHF. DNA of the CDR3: TGTGCCATCAGCTCCAAAGGGGAAAAAAGTTCCCAGCCCCAGCATTTT.

The DNA for the CDR3 is TGTGCCAGCAGCCTAAGGGGAGTGAACACCGGGGAGCTGTTTTTT. Its protein is CASSLRGVNTGELFF. The chain has TRBV7-2 and TRBJ2-2, with D possibly called TRBD1 or TRBD2 (5 bases each). Trimming cost V 5 bases and J 1 base, with 11 bases left between them. CDR3 length equals 15 residues. Germline V CDR1 and CDR2: SGHTA, FQGNSA.

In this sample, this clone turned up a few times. CDR3 sequence (DNA): TGTGCCAGCAGTAGTACAGGGACTCAATGGGCCCCCATAAACATTCAGTACTTC. Its protein product is CASSSTGTQWAPINIQYF. The chain links TRBV28 to TRBJ2-4; D possibly matches TRBD1 or TRBD2 (6 bases each). Germline-derived CDR1 and CDR2 are MDHEN and SYDVKM. This CDR3 has 18 residues. The V gene lost 5 bases and the J gene lost 6 bases, with 26 bases spanning the gap.

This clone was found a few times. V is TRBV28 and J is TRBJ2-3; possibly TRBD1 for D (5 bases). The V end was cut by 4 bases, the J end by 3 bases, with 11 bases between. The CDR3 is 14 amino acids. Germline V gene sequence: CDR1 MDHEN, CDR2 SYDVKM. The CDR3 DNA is TGTGCCAGCAGTTCTCGACAGAAAACAGATACGCAGTATTTT. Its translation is CASSSRQKTDTQYF.